This T cell receptor beta chain was captured in a study of T cell responses to AZD1222 COVID-19 vaccine. Study context: Doses given second, at about 4 or about 12 weeks, were pooled.

This CDR3 region has 15 residues. CDR1 and CDR2 (germline): MDHEN, SYDVKM. The V gene end was trimmed by 5 bases and the J gene end by 2 bases; junction bases not matched to a gene: 6. The study's findings and limits: Donors were largely white British and mainly female; clonal diversity was possibly underestimated. Repertoire sampling was restricted to post-peak T cell response timepoints. Only a handful of individuals given AZD1222 were seropositive at baseline.

Comments on this clone: Its target is not known.

Profiling relied on immunoSEQ multiplex PCR, and the TCRdb table lists in-frame clones only, not all of them. Of 90,000 to 120,000 clones in the sample, 89% were seen once. The sample consisted of peripheral blood, taken on day 0 of AZD1222 vaccination. This clonotype was obtained from an adult in good health. The rearrangement uses TRBV28 and TRBJ2-3, with 8 bases matching TRBD1. The CDR3 nucleotides are TGTGCCAGCAGTCACCGGACAGGGTACACAGATACGCAGTATTTT. Protein product: CASSHRTGYTDTQYF.